The 23 T cell receptor beta chains below all came from one sample that was sequenced in a study of blood T cells in healthy people across ages. For the second PCR, which ran for about 6 to 11 cycles, a sample-barcoded 5' primer and a J-beta primer mix were used. TCRdb redid the calling of the 5' RACE reads with MiXCR, one entry per CDR3 protein. Counted here are about 1.8 million distinct CDR3 sequences, about 50% occurring once; the ten biggest clones make up more than 2%. Material: blood. These receptors were taken from a woman aged 40 to 50 in good health.

This clonotype was seen a handful of times. The chain joins TRBV11-1 to TRBJ1-6; 7 bases fit TRBD1. Germline CDR1 SGHAT, CDR2 FQDESV (reference sequence). The CDR3 has 15 residues. V lost 5 bases to trimming and J lost 4 bases; unmatched junction nucleotides: 5. CDR3 in DNA: TGTGCCAGCAGCAGGGGACAGACTTATAATTCACCCCTCCACTTT. Its translation: CASSRGQTYNSPLHF.

This sequence joins TRBV5-5 and TRBJ2-1; D is perhaps TRBD1 or TRBD2 (5 bases each). The CDR3 consists of 15 residues. Germline values: CDR1 SGHKS, CDR2 YYEKEE (reference sequence). V lost 3 bases, J lost 13 bases, and 23 bases lay in between. The CDR3 is CASSWGTDSRETQFF. The DNA of the CDR3 is TGTGCCAGCAGCTGGGGGACCGACTCAAGGGAGACCCAGTTCTTC.

The chain has TRBV2 and TRBJ2-1, with 10 nucleotides matching TRBD2. Germline V gene lookup returns CDR1 SNHLY and CDR2 FYNNEI. V dropped 7 bases and J dropped 8; count of bases not matched to a gene: 20. The CDR3 covers 18 residues. CDR3 bases: TGTGCCAGCACCTCCTTCGTCGGCTTAGCGGGGGGCATGGATGAGCAGTTCTTC. Protein sequence: CASTSFVGLAGGMDEQFF.

The V gene is TRBV14, the J gene TRBJ2-3; tentative D call: TRBD2 (5 bases). Germline-derived CDR1 and CDR2 are SGHDN and FVKESK. Between the trimmed V and J ends, which lost 0 bases and 1 base, there was a span of 11 bases. The CDR3 totals 16 residues. The CDR3, as DNA: TGTGCCAGCAGCCAAGAAGGTCCCGGGGGCACAGATACGCAGTATTTT. Protein: CASSQEGPGGTDTQYF. Full variable domain (outside the CDR3, taken from reference TRBV14 and TRBJ2-3): EAGVTQFPSHSVIEKGQTVTLRCDPISGHDNLYWYRRVMGKEIKFLLHFVKESKQDESGMPNNRFLAERTGGTYSTLKVQPAELEDSGVYFCASSQEGPGGTDTQYFGPGTRLTVL.

The chain has TRBV27 and TRBJ2-5; 7 nucleotides agree with TRBD1. CDR1 is MNHEY and CDR2 is SMNVEV in the germline V gene (reference sequence). The CDR3 totals 14 residues. Trimming cost V 10 bases and J 10 bases; bases outside gene matches: 18. The CDR3 sequence is CANSSLDRIYDQYF. The DNA of the CDR3 is TGTGCCAACAGCTCCCTGGACAGGATATACGACCAGTACTTC.

The chain carries TRBV20-1 and TRBJ1-2; TRBD1 aligns across 7 bases. V gave up 5 bases and J gave up 6 bases; unmatched junction bases: 6. Germline V gene data show CDR1 as DFQATT and CDR2 as SNEGSKA (reference sequence). The CDR3 loop spans 12 amino acids. The CDR3 sequence is CSAGKGADGYTF. CDR3 DNA sequence: TGCAGTGCTGGGAAGGGGGCTGATGGCTACACCTTC.

This sequence joins TRBV6-5 and TRBJ2-4, with D possibly TRBD1 on 5 matching bases. CDR1 and CDR2 from the germline V gene are MNHEY and SVGAGI. CDR3 size: 13 residues. The ends were cut back, 7 bases at V and 9 bases at J, with 16 bases in the middle. CDR3 sequence (DNA): TGTGCCAGCACCCCTACAGGAAGTTCCATTCAGTACTTC. Protein product: CASTPTGSSIQYF.

This clonotype was recorded a few times. The chain couples TRBV20-1 to TRBJ2-1, with 8 nucleotides matching TRBD1. The CDR3 is made up of 12 amino acids. From germline, CDR1 is DFQATT and CDR2 SNEGSKA (reference sequence). Here the CDR3 reads CSQQGAYNEQFF. The CDR3 DNA follows: TGCAGCCAACAGGGGGCCTACAATGAGCAGTTCTTC.

Ten or more counts support this clonotype. The chain joins TRBV28 to TRBJ1-6; D is ambiguous. Between the trimmed V and J ends, which lost 8 bases and 7 bases, there was a span of 3 bases. The CDR3 consists of 10 residues. Germline lookup yields CDR1 MDHEN and CDR2 SYDVKM. CDR3: CASGNSPLHF. For the CDR3, the DNA is TGTGCCAGCGGAAATTCACCCCTCCACTTT.

This clonotype has more than one count but fewer than ten. For the CDR3, the DNA is TGCAGTGGTTCAGCCGCAGGGAAGCTAGCCAAAAACATTCAGTACTTC. It is translated as CSGSAAGKLAKNIQYF. The chain links TRBV20-1 to TRBJ2-4, with D perhaps matching TRBD1 (5 bases). V dropped 7 bases and J dropped 0 bases, with 19 bases sitting between them. The CDR3 extends over 16 amino acids. The germline CDR1 and CDR2 sequences are DFQATT and SNEGSKA (reference sequence).

The rearrangement links TRBV7-9 to TRBJ2-7; D may match TRBD1 or TRBD2 (5 bases each). V lost 5 bases and J lost 6, with 20 bases in between. The germline V gene has CDR1 SEHNR and CDR2 FQNEAQ (reference sequence). CDR3 length equals 15 residues. DNA of the CDR3: TGTGCCAGCAGCCACGACTGGGGGACGACCTCCGAGCAGTACTTC. As protein: CASSHDWGTTSEQYF.

As concerns this clonotype: A read error may explain this, as a much larger clone is one base away. J is TRBJ2-5 and V is TRBV12-3 or TRBV12-4; TRBD1 or TRBD2 may be the D gene (5 bases each). The CDR3 loop spans 13 amino acids. The DNA for the CDR3 is TGTACCAGCAGTCGGGACCTTCGGGAGACCCAGTACTTC. Translating gives CTSSRDLRETQYF.

The chain is built from TRBV28 and TRBJ1-6; D gene unclear. Germline CDR1 reads MDHEN; CDR2 reads SYDVKM. The germline V and J ends were trimmed by 3 bases and 7 bases, with 10 bases remaining between them. The CDR3 extends over 14 amino acids. The DNA for the CDR3 is TGTGCCAGCAGTTTCAGCCGCAAGAATTCACCCCTCCACTTT. Its protein product is CASSFSRKNSPLHF. The whole variable domain, filled in from reference TRBV28 and TRBJ1-6, reads DVKVTQSSRYLVKRTGEKVFLECVQDMDHENMFWYRQDPGLGLRLIYFSYDVKMKEKGDIPEGYSVSREKKERFSLILESASTNQTSMYLCASSFSRKNSPLHFGNGTRLTVT.

In this sample, this clonotype turned up once. V gene TRBV10-3 combines with J gene TRBJ2-7, with 9 bases that match TRBD1. This CDR3 spans 14 amino acids. Trimming took 4 bases from V and 2 from J; bases not matched to a gene: 3. The germline V gene encodes CDR1 ENHRY and CDR2 SYGVKD. The CDR3 loop is CAISGGQGAYEQYF. The CDR3 nucleotides read TGTGCCATCAGTGGGGGACAGGGTGCCTACGAGCAGTACTTC.

Comment on this clonotype: A read error may be the cause here, since a much bigger clone is one base away. The rearrangement links TRBV11-2 to TRBJ2-1; 9 bases map to TRBD1. Germline assignment: CDR1 SGHAT and CDR2 FQNNGV. CDR3 length: 15 residues. The junction had 5 bases not matched to a gene; V was cut back by 5 bases and J by 3 bases. CDR3 amino acids: CASSHRDRDYNEQFF. In nucleotides, the CDR3 is TGTGCCAGCAGCCACCGGGACAGGGACTACAATGAGCAGTTCTTC.

This chain connects TRBV27 to TRBJ1-5; D is ambiguous. This CDR3 comprises 15 residues. Germline CDR1 is MNHEY and CDR2 is SMNVEV (reference sequence). V was clipped by 4 bases and J by 2 bases, with 12 bases between them. DNA of the CDR3: TGTGCCAGCAGTTCGGGCACGATGGGCAATCAGCCCCAGCATTTT. Translated, it gives CASSSGTMGNQPQHF.

The V gene is TRBV1, the J gene TRBJ2-7. TRBV1 is given as a pseudogene. The CDR3 totals 15 residues. Here the CDR3 reads CTSSQVGGCSYEQYF. The CDR3, as DNA: TGCACCAGCAGCCAAGTGGGTGGGTGCTCCTACGAGCAGTACTTC.

This clonotype came up a few times. The chain uses TRBV5-1 and TRBJ2-1; D is unresolved. With 0 bases removed from V and 0 bases from J, the gap between germline ends came to 10 bases. Looked up from germline, CDR1 is SGHRS and CDR2 is YFSETQ. The CDR3 sequence is 16 residues long. The CDR3 DNA reads TGCGCCAGCAGCTTGGTTGGCGTAAGCTCCTACAATGAGCAGTTCTTC. This codes for CASSLVGVSSYNEQFF.

This clonotype was seen a few times. The rearrangement joins TRBV7-2 to TRBJ2-1; D may be TRBD2 (7 bases). CDR1 SGHTA and CDR2 FQGNSA come from the germline V gene. This CDR3 has 16 residues. V lost 2 bases and J lost 2, with 13 bases in between. The DNA for the CDR3 is TGTGCCAGCAGCTTAAGGGGGAGGGAGGCCTACAATGAGCAGTTCTTC. It is translated as CASSLRGREAYNEQFF. Full variable domain (rest looked up from reference TRBV7-2 and TRBJ2-1): GAGVSQSPSNKVTEKGKDVELRCDPISGHTALYWYRQSLGQGLEFLIYFQGNSAPDKSGLPSDRFSAERTGGSVSTLTIQRTQQEDSAVYLCASSLRGREAYNEQFFGPGTRLTVL.

Only one count was recorded for this clonotype. One end of the junction does not line up with germline, which may come from a read error. The chain recombines TRBV4-3 with TRBJ2-7; 10 positions agree with TRBD1. From germline, CDR1 is LGHNA and CDR2 YSLEER. The CDR3 totals 16 residues. CDR3: CASNQGSGTGAYEQYF. The CDR3 DNA is TGCGCCAGCAACCAAGGGTCCGGGACAGGGGCCTACGAGCAGTACTTC.

J is TRBJ2-1 and V is TRBV2, with a weak D call TRBD1 (8 bases). Germline V lookup: CDR1 SNHLY, CDR2 FYNNEI. The CDR3 length is 14 residues. The V end lost 11 bases, the J end lost 6 bases, and 20 bases lay between the germline ends. CDR3 protein: CADNGGGTGNEQFF. CDR3 nucleotide sequence: TGTGCCGACAATGGGGGAGGGACAGGCAATGAGCAGTTCTTC.

Here the CDR3 DNA reads TGTGCCAGCAGCTTTCTCGGTACCGGCGGGGGAAGCTCCTACAATGAGCAGTTCTTC. Translated: CASSFLGTGGGSSYNEQFF. The chain links TRBV7-6 to TRBJ2-1; 7 positions agree with TRBD2. CDR1 is SGHVS, CDR2 FNYEAQ, per germline. Trimming removed 3 bases from V and 0 bases from J; junction bases left unmatched: 14. The CDR3 sequence is 19 residues long.

This clonotype was counted only a few times. V and J are TRBV6-2 or TRBV6-3 and TRBJ2-7, with 11 bases fitting TRBD1. Germline V gene sequence: CDR1 MNHEY, CDR2 SVGEGT. Unmatched junction bases numbered 8, after V lost 2 bases and J lost 5 bases. CDR3 length: 16 residues. DNA for the CDR3: TGTGCCAGCAGTTACCCACGGGACAGGGGGAAGGACGAGCAGTACTTC. It is translated as CASSYPRDRGKDEQYF.